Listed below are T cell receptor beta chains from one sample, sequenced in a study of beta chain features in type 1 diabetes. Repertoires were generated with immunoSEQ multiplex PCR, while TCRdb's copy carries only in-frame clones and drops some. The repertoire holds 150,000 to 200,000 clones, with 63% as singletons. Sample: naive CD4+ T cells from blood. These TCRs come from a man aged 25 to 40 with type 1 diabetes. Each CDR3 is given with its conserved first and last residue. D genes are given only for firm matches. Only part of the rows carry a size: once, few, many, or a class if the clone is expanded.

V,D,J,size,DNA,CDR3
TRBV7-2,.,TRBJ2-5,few,TGTGCCAGCAGCTCAGCTGGGACGGGGAGGGAGACCCAGTACTTC,CASSSAGTGRETQYF
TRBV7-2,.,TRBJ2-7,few,TGTGCCAGCAGCCCATGGAGGGCCTACGAGCAGTACTTC,CASSPWRAYEQYF
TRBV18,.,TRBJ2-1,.,TGTGCCAGCTCACCAGGAGTAGCGGCCTACAATGAGCAGTTCTTC,CASSPGVAAYNEQFF
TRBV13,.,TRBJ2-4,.,TGTGCCAGCAGCTCGGCAGAAAACATTCAGTACTTC,CASSSAENIQYF
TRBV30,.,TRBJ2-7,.,TGTGCCTGGAGTTCCGGGCCCCGAGGGTTGTACGAGCAGTACTTC,CAWSSGPRGLYEQYF
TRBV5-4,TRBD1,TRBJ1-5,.,TGTGCCAGCTCCCAAGGGGGCGGGGGCAATCAGCCCCAGCATTTT,CASSQGGGGNQPQHF
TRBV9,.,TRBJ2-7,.,TGTGCCAGCAGCATCCCGAGTGGGGCAACAGGGAGAATAACCTACGAGCAGTACTTC,CASSIPSGATGRITYEQYF
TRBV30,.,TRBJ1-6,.,TGTGCCTGGAGTGGTGTCGTCCTCCACTTT,CAWSGVVLHF
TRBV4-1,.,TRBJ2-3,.,TGCGCCAGCAGCCAAGATAGGGCAGGGGACGATACGCAGTATTTT,CASSQDRAGDDTQYF
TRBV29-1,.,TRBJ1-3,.,TGCAGCGTCACAGGGAGCTCTGGAAACACCATATATTTT,CSVTGSSGNTIYF
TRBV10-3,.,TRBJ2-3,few,TGTGCCATCAGTGGTACAGATACGCAGTATTTT,CAISGTDTQYF
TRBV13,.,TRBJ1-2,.,TGTGCCAGCAGCTCCAACAGGGTCTATGGCTACACCTTC,CASSSNRVYGYTF
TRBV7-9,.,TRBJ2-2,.,TGTGCCAGCAGCATCCTAGGGACCGGGGAGCTGTTTTTT,CASSILGTGELFF
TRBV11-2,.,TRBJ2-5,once,TGTGCCAGCAGCTTGGGTTTGGAGACCCAGTACTTC,CASSLGLETQYF
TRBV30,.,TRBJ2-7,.,TGTGCCTGGAAGTACAGTCCAAACTACGAGCAGTACTTC,CAWKYSPNYEQYF